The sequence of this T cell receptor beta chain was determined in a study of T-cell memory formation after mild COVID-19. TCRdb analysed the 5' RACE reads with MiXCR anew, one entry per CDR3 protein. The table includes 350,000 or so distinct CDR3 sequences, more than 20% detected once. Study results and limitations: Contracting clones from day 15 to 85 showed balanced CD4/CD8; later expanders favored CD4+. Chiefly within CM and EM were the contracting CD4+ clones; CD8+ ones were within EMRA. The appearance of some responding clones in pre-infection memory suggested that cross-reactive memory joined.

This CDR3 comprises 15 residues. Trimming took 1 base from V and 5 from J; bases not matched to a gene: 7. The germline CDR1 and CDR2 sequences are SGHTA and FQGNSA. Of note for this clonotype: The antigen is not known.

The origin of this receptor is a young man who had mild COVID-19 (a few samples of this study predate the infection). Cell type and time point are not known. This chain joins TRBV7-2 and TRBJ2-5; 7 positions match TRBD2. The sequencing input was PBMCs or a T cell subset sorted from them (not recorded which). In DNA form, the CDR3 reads TGTGCCAGCAGCTTAGGGCCCAAAGCGGGGGAGACCCAGTACTTC. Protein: CASSLGPKAGETQYF.